A single sample is the source of the 18 T cell receptor beta chains below, sequenced in a study of molecular identifiers for immune sequencing clone quantification. MiXCR was run by TCRdb on the PCR reads, yielding one entry per CDR3 protein. The table shows hundreds of thousands of distinct CDR3 sequences, with nearly 20% occurring only once. The material sequenced was naive CD8+ T cells from blood, with Jurkat cell RNA spiked in. Subset: FACS-sorted CD8+CD4-CCR7+CD45RA+ naive T cells. Receptors originate from a human donor in good health. Some libraries in this study had Jurkat cell RNA spiked in.

Notes on this clonotype: Given a much more abundant clone one base away, this may be a read error. V gene TRBV20-1 combines with J gene TRBJ2-3; D perhaps matches TRBD2 (5 bases). Germline loops: CDR1 DFQATT, CDR2 SNEGSKA (reference sequence). There are 15 residues in the CDR3. CDR3 amino acids: CGASHLKRGGDTQYF. As DNA, the CDR3 is TGCGGTGCTAGCCACCTCAAACGGGGTGGAGATACGCAGTATTTT.

This clonotype has ten or more counts. This chain uses TRBV28 with TRBJ1-3; the D is unclear. The length of the CDR3 is 15 residues. V lost 3 bases to trimming and J lost 1 base, with 10 bases between them. CDR1 and CDR2 (germline): MDHEN, SYDVKM. CDR3 bases: TGTGCCAGCAGTTTCACACGAAATTCTGGAAACACCATATATTTT. Protein sequence: CASSFTRNSGNTIYF. Combining the CDR3 with reference TRBV28 and TRBJ1-3 gives the whole variable domain DVKVTQSSRYLVKRTGEKVFLECVQDMDHENMFWYRQDPGLGLRLIYFSYDVKMKEKGDIPEGYSVSREKKERFSLILESASTNQTSMYLCASSFTRNSGNTIYFGEGSWLTVV.

This clonotype came up many times. This chain connects TRBV29-1 to TRBJ2-5; D might be TRBD2 (5 bases). The CDR3 runs to 12 residues. The germline V gene encodes CDR1 SQVTM and CDR2 ANQGSEA. The V end was cut by 1 base, the J end by 5 bases, with 8 bases between. The DNA for the CDR3 is TGCAGCGTTGAAGTCACGGGGGAGACCCAGTACTTC. As protein: CSVEVTGETQYF.

Comment on this clonotype: This may be a read error, as it is one base from a much larger clone. The chain uses TRBV11-2 and TRBJ2-1; D is possibly TRBD2 (5 bases). Germline V gives CDR1 SGHAT, CDR2 FQNNGV. This CDR3 has 16 residues. The V end was cut by 5 bases, the J end by 6 bases, with 20 bases between. CDR3 in DNA: TGTGCCAGCAGCCAAAACGGGGTTGGTGAAGGCAATGAGCAGTTCTTC. Protein sequence: CASSQNGVGEGNEQFF.

In this sample, this clonotype turned up once. It may be a read error: a sequence one base away is much more abundant. This chain connects TRBV24-1 to TRBJ2-3; possibly TRBD2 for D (6 bases). Trimming shortened V by 12 bases and J by 2 bases, and 17 bases separated the two germline ends. The CDR3 loop spans 14 amino acids. Germline-derived CDR1 and CDR2 are KGHDR and SFDVKD. CDR3 bases: TGTGCCGCCAAGCTTAGCGGTTCCACAGATACGCAGTATTTT. Translating gives CAAKLSGSTDTQYF.

This clonotype was counted at least ten times. The chain links TRBV2 to TRBJ2-5; 14 nucleotides agree with TRBD2. Trimming removed 8 bases from V and 5 bases from J; junction bases left unmatched: 10. Germline loops: CDR1 SNHLY, CDR2 FYNNEI. The CDR3 runs 16 residues. The CDR3 coding sequence is TGTGCCAGCCACCCGGGACTAGCGGGAGTTTTGGAGACCCAGTACTTC. It codes for CASHPGLAGVLETQYF.

This clonotype was found many times. The J gene is TRBJ1-5, the V gene TRBV12-3 or TRBV12-4; D not certain. This CDR3 is 16 amino acids long. V shed 6 bases and J shed 1 base, with 16 bases lying between them. The CDR3 coding sequence is TGTGCCAGCAGCCCCACGGTGGACCTAAGCAATCAGCCCCAGCATTTT. This translates into CASSPTVDLSNQPQHF.

This clonotype was observed many times. CDR3 DNA: TGCAGTGCTAGCCGTAACACAAACCGGGACCCTGGGTTCGGGCAGTACTTC. It translates to CSASRNTNRDPGFGQYF. V gene TRBV20-1 combines with J gene TRBJ2-7, with D perhaps TRBD1 or TRBD2 (5 bases each). Per the germline V gene, CDR1 is DFQATT and CDR2 is SNEGSKA (reference sequence). The germline V and J ends were trimmed by 3 bases and 9 bases, with 30 bases remaining between them. The CDR3 runs 17 residues.

A note on this clonotype: This sequence may be a read error, since a much larger clone differs from it by one base. The chain joins TRBV13 to TRBJ2-7; D is undetermined. V was shortened by 2 bases and J by 7 bases, with 12 bases between the two germline ends. The germline gives CDR1 PRHDT, CDR2 FYEKMQ (reference sequence). This CDR3 is built from 13 residues. The CDR3 region is CASSLTARGEQYF. The DNA for the CDR3 is TGTGCCAGCAGCTTAACTGCGCGTGGGGAGCAGTACTTC. The variable domain in full, with the rest retrieved from reference TRBV13 and TRBJ2-7, is AAGVIQSPRHLIKEKRETATLKCYPIPRHDTVYWYQQGPGQDPQFLISFYEKMQSDKGSIPDRFSAQQFSDYHSELNMSSLELGDSALYFCASSLTARGEQYFGPGTRLTVT.

This clonotype showed up just a few times. J is TRBJ2-5 and V is TRBV19; tentative D call: TRBD2 (6 bases). Germline lookup yields CDR1 LNHDA and CDR2 SQIVND (reference sequence). Trimming removed 4 bases at V and 2 bases at J, with 14 bases between. The length of the CDR3 is 15 residues. This CDR3 is CASSSHLSGQETQYF. The CDR3, as DNA: TGTGCCAGTAGTAGCCATCTTAGCGGACAAGAGACCCAGTACTTC.

The table lists this clonotype with many counts. The CDR3 DNA reads as TGTGCCAACCAATGGTCCCTTCCAGATACGCAGTATTTT. Translation: CANQWSLPDTQYF. V is TRBV27 and J is TRBJ2-3; D gene uncertain. CDR1 MNHEY and CDR2 SMNVEV come from the germline V gene (reference sequence). V was clipped by 10 bases and J by 4 bases, with 15 bases between them. The CDR3 is made up of 13 amino acids.

As concerns this clonotype: A read error may explain this, as a much larger clone is one base away. CDR3 in amino acids: CASTAGRAIGTQYF. CDR3 DNA sequence: TGTGCCAGCACCGCGGGGCGCGCGATAGGTACGCAGTATTTT. The chain is built from TRBV27 and TRBJ2-3; TRBD2 is a possible D gene (6 bases). The CDR3 is 14 amino acids. Trimming pared 7 bases from V and 8 bases from J, leaving 19 bases between. Germline CDR1 is MNHEY and CDR2 is SMNVEV (reference sequence).

This chain uses TRBV30 with TRBJ2-1, with D possibly being TRBD1 (6 bases). This CDR3 contains 13 residues. The germline gives CDR1 GTSNPN, CDR2 SVGIG (reference sequence). V lost 1 base, J lost 10 bases, and 14 bases lay in between. In DNA, the CDR3 is TGTGCCTGGAGTGCCATTGGTGGGACAGAGCAGTTCTTC. The encoded protein is CAWSAIGGTEQFF.

In the case of this clonotype: A much larger clone lies a single base off, so this may be a read error. The chain couples TRBV20-1 to TRBJ1-5, with a weak D call TRBD1 (6 bases). This CDR3 contains 15 residues. From germline, CDR1 is DFQATT and CDR2 SNEGSKA (reference sequence). CDR3 bases: TGCAGTGCTAGAGATAGGACAGCGAGGGGTCAGCCCCTGCATTTT. Translation gives CSARDRTARGQPLHF.

This clonotype was found many times. The chain links TRBV29-1 to TRBJ2-2; D gene ambiguous. The CDR3 length is 13 residues. Per germline, CDR1 SQVTM and CDR2 ANQGSEA. Trimming took 4 bases from V and 3 from J, leaving 9 bases between them. The CDR3 nucleotides are TGCAGCGTTGTCGCCACTGACACCGGGGAGCTGTTTTTT. Translated, it gives CSVVATDTGELFF.

This clonotype was seen many times. The V gene is TRBV4-3, the J gene TRBJ2-7, with 7 bases matching TRBD2. The CDR3 length is 15 residues. Trimming at V came to 0 bases and at J to 2 bases, leaving 4 bases not matched to a gene. Per germline, CDR1 LGHNA and CDR2 YSLEER. The CDR3 region is CASSQDYGTTYEQYF. The CDR3 DNA is TGCGCCAGCAGCCAAGATTACGGGACTACCTACGAGCAGTACTTC.

This clonotype was recorded many times. The CDR3, as DNA: TGTGCCAGCAGCTTAGAGGCGGGGAGAGGTAATTCACCCCTCCACTTT. It is translated as CASSLEAGRGNSPLHF. This rearrangement joins TRBV7-9 to TRBJ1-6; D uncertain. The germline CDR1 and CDR2 sequences are SEHNR and FQNEAQ (reference sequence). The V end was cut by 1 base, the J end by 6 bases, with 13 bases between. The length of the CDR3 is 16 residues. The complete variable domain, with remaining parts taken from reference TRBV7-9 and TRBJ1-6, reads DTGVSQNPRHKITKRGQNVTFRCDPISEHNRLYWYRQTLGQGPEFLTYFQNEAQLEKSRLLSDRFSAERPKGSFSTLEIQRTEQGDSAMYLCASSLEAGRGNSPLHFGNGTRLTVT.

This chain links TRBV6-1 with TRBJ2-4, with 7 bases that match TRBD2. This CDR3 is built from 16 residues. With V trimmed by 2 bases and J by 0 bases, 4 bases remained unmatched. CDR1 is MNHNS, CDR2 SASEGT, per germline. The CDR3 here is CASSELEREAKNIQYF. The CDR3 DNA reads as TGTGCCAGCAGTGAATTGGAGCGGGAAGCCAAAAACATTCAGTACTTC.